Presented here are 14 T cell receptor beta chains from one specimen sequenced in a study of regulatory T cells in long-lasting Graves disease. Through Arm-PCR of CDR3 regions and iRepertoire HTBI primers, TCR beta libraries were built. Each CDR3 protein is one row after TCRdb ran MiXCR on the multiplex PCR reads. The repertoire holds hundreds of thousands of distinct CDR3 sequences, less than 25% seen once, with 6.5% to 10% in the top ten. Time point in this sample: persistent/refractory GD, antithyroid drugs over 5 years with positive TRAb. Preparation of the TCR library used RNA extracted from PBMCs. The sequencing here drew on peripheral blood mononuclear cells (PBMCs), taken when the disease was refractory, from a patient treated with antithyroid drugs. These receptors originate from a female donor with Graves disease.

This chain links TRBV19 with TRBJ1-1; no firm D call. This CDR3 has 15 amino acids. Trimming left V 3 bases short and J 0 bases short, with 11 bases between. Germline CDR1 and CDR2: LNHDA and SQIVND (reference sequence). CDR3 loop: CASSMSVIMNTEAFF. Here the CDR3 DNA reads TGTGCCAGTAGTATGTCTGTCATCATGAACACTGAAGCTTTCTTT.

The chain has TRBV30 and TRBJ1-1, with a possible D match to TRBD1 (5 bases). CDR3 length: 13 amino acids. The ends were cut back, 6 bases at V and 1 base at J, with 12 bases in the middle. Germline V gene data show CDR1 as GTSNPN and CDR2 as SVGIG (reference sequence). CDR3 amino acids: CACVLGGNTEAFF. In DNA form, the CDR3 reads TGTGCCTGTGTATTGGGGGGGAACACTGAAGCTTTCTTT.

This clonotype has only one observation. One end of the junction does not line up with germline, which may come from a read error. Here the CDR3 reads CASSRTGRSSGSGANVPTF. CDR3 coding DNA: TGTGCCAGCAGTAGGACAGGGCGGTCGAGTGGTTCTGGGGCCAACGTCCCGACTTTC. The genes are TRBV25-1 and TRBJ2-6; 8 nucleotides agree with TRBD1. CDR1 and CDR2 from the germline V gene are MGHDK and SYGVNS. The CDR3 runs to 19 residues.

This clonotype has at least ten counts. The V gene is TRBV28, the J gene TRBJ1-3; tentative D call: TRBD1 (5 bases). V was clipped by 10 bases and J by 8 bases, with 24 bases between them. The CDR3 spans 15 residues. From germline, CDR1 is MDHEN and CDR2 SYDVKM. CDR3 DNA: TGTGCCATCGCCCGCCGGGGTTCAGGAGGGGACACCATATATTTT. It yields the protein CAIARRGSGGDTIYF.

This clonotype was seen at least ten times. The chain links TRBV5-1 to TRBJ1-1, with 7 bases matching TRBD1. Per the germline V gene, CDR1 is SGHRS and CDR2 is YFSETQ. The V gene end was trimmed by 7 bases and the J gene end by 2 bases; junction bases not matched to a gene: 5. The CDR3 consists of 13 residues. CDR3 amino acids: CASGDRPNTEAFF. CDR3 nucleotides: TGCGCCAGCGGGGACAGACCCAACACTGAAGCTTTCTTT.

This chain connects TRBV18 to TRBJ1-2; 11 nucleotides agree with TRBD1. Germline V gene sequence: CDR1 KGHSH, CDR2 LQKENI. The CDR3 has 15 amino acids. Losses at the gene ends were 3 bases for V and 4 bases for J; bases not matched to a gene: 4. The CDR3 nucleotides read TGTGCCAGCTCACCGGACAGGGGGCGAGTCTATGGCTACACCTTC. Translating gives CASSPDRGRVYGYTF.

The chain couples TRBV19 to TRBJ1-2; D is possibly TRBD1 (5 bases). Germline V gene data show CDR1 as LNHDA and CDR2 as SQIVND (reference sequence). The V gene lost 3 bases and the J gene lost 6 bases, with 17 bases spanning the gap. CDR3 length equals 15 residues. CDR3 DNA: TGTGCCAGTAGTATTAAATCCGGGACGTCAAATGGCTACACCTTC. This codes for CASSIKSGTSNGYTF.

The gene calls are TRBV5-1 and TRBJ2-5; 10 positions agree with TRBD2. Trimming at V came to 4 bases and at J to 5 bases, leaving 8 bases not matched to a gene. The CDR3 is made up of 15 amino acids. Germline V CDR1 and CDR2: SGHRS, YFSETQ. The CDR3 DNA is TGCGCCAGCAGCCCCCCAGCTAGCGGGAGTGAGACCCAGTACTTC. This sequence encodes CASSPPASGSETQYF.

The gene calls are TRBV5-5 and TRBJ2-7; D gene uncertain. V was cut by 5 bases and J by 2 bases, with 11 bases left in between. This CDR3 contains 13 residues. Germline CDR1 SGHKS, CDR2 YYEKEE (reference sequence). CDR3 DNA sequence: TGTGCCAGCAGGGGTAGTCTCACCTACGAGCAGTACTTC. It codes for CASRGSLTYEQYF.

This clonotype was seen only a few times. The CDR3 sequence: CASSSGRGRAIGETQYF. CDR3 sequence (DNA): TGTGCCAGCAGCTCCGGCCGAGGGAGGGCCATTGGAGAGACCCAGTACTTC. V gene TRBV7-2 combines with J gene TRBJ2-5, with TRBD2 matching over 7 bases. The germline V gene encodes CDR1 SGHTA and CDR2 FQGNSA. J lost 4 bases, V lost 4 bases, and 15 bases had no gene match. CDR3 size: 17 residues.

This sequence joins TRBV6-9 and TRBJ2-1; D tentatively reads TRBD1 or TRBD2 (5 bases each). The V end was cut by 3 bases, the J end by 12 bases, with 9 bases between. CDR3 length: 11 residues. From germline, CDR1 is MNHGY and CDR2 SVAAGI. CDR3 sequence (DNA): TGTGCCAGCAGTTACGAGGGGCGGCAGTTCTTC. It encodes CASSYEGRQFF.

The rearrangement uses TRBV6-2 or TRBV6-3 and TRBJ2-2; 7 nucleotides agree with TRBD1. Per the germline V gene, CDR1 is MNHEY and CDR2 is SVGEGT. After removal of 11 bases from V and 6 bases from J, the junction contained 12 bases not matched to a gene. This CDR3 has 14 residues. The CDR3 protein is CAAQGTSRAGELFF. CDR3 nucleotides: TGTGCCGCACAGGGGACCTCTAGGGCCGGGGAGCTGTTTTTT.

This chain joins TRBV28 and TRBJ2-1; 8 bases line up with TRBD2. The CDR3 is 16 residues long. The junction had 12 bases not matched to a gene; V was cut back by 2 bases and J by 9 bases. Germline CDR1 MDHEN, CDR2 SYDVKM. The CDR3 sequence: CASSLGVIGLAAEQFF. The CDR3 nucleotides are TGTGCCAGCAGTTTAGGGGTTATTGGACTAGCAGCTGAGCAGTTCTTC.

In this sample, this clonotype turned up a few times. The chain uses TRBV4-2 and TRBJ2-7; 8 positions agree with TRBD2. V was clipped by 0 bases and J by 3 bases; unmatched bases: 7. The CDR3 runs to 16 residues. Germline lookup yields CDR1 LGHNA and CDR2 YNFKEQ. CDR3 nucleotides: TGTGCCAGCAGCCAAGATGGAGCGGGAGCTATCTACGAGCAGTACTTC. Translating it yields CASSQDGAGAIYEQYF.